This passage covers 9 T cell receptor beta chains from one sample sequenced in a study of T cell responses to AZD1222 COVID-19 vaccine. Sequencing used immunoSEQ multiplex PCR; TCRdb keeps in-frame clones, though not all of them. The top ten clones hold under 2.5% of a sample with fewer than 150,000 clones, roughly 90% of them seen once. Sequenced here: peripheral blood, sampled on day 0 of AZD1222 vaccination. These receptors all come from an adult in good health.

The rearrangement links TRBV9 to TRBJ1-1; 7 bases match TRBD1. V lost 2 bases and J lost 5; bases outside the gene matches: 12. The V gene's germline CDR1 is SGDLS and CDR2 YYNGEE. CDR3 length: 16 amino acids. The CDR3 is CASSVTGEGARTEAFF. The CDR3 nucleotides are TGTGCCAGCAGCGTTACAGGGGAAGGGGCACGTACTGAAGCTTTCTTT.

The chain has TRBV11-2 and TRBJ1-2; a possible D gene is TRBD1 (6 bases). The CDR3 runs 14 residues. Deletions cut 5 bases from V and 2 bases from J, with 12 bases between. The germline CDR1 and CDR2 sequences are SGHAT and FQNNGV. The CDR3 DNA reads TGTGCCAGCAGCCCCAACACAGGGAACTATGGCTACACCTTC. Translation gives CASSPNTGNYGYTF. The full variable domain, completed using reference TRBV11-2 and TRBJ1-2, is EAGVAQSPRYKIIEKRQSVAFWCNPISGHATLYWYQQILGQGPKLLIQFQNNGVVDDSQLPKDRFSAERLKGVDSTLKIQPAKLEDSAVYLCASSPNTGNYGYTFGSGTRLTVV.

This clone appeared a few times. This chain connects TRBV7-9 to TRBJ1-4; D is perhaps TRBD1 (5 bases). The CDR3 loop spans 16 amino acids. Germline-derived CDR1 and CDR2 are SEHNR and FQNEAQ (reference sequence). Trimming pared 5 bases from V and 2 bases from J, leaving 15 bases between. In nucleotides, the CDR3 is TGTGCCAGCAGCCCGAGGGGTCAGGGTACTAATGAAAAACTGTTTTTT. It is translated as CASSPRGQGTNEKLFF.

The chain employs TRBV5-1 and TRBJ1-1, with TRBD1 matching over 7 bases. Looked up from germline, CDR1 is SGHRS and CDR2 is YFSETQ. The V and J ends lost 4 bases and 4 bases, in that order; junction bases with no gene match: 10. The CDR3 totals 15 residues. This CDR3 is CASSLVDRVGTEAFF. The CDR3 region has the DNA TGCGCCAGCAGCCTGGTTGACAGGGTGGGCACTGAAGCTTTCTTT. Variable domain in full (rest from reference TRBV5-1 and TRBJ1-1): KAGVTQTPRYLIKTRGQQVTLSCSPISGHRSVSWYQQTPGQGLQFLFEYFSETQRNKGNFPGRFSGRQFSNSRSEMNVSTLELGDSALYLCASSLVDRVGTEAFFGQGTRLTVV.

The chain is built from TRBV11-2 and TRBJ1-2; D is unclear. Germline assignment: CDR1 SGHAT and CDR2 FQNNGV. Deletions cut 3 bases from V and 4 bases from J, with 9 bases between. The length of the CDR3 is 13 residues. The CDR3 region has the DNA TGTGCCAGCAGCTTCTCGGGGAGCTATGGCTACACCTTC. This codes for CASSFSGSYGYTF.

The chain links TRBV10-3 to TRBJ1-1; 8 bases are a match to TRBD1. Trimming at V came to 6 bases and at J to 5 bases, leaving 5 bases not matched to a gene. Germline CDR1 and CDR2: ENHRY and SYGVKD. This CDR3 spans 13 amino acids. The CDR3: CAIRSGGETEAFF. CDR3 bases: TGTGCCATCAGGTCAGGGGGCGAAACTGAAGCTTTCTTT.

This clone was seen just once. In the same sample, other DNA sequences code for this CDR3. The chain links TRBV18 to TRBJ1-1; D uncertain. V gave up 3 bases and J gave up 2 bases, with 10 bases separating them. Germline V CDR1 and CDR2: KGHSH, LQKENI. This CDR3 has 14 amino acids. Here the CDR3 reads CASSPGRLNTEAFF. The CDR3 bases are TGTGCCAGCTCACCTGGGCGGCTAAACACTGAAGCTTTCTTT. The full variable domain, with the rest looked up from reference TRBV18 and TRBJ1-1, is NAGVMQNPRHLVRRRGQEARLRCSPMKGHSHVYWYRQLPEEGLKFMVYLQKENIIDESGMPKERFSAEFPKEGPSILRIQQVVRGDSAAYFCASSPGRLNTEAFFGQGTRLTVV.

This chain links TRBV6-1 with TRBJ1-1, with 8 bases fitting TRBD1. Germline values: CDR1 MNHNS, CDR2 SASEGT. J gave up 5 bases and V 3 bases, and 5 bases lay outside the gene matches. This CDR3 region has 14 residues. The CDR3 region is CASSEARGQTEAFF. The CDR3 nucleotides are TGTGCCAGCAGTGAGGCCAGGGGGCAAACTGAAGCTTTCTTT.

The V call is TRBV3-1 (or the pseudogene TRBV3-2), the J call TRBJ1-1, with unresolved D. There are 13 residues in the CDR3. Germline values: CDR1 LGHDT, CDR2 YNNKEL (reference sequence). V was pared by 5 bases and J by 5 bases, with 12 bases between. In DNA, the CDR3 is TGTGCCAGCAGCAATCGGGGTAGTACTGAAGCTTTCTTT. It encodes CASSNRGSTEAFF.